What follows are 10 T cell receptor beta chains derived from one specimen sequenced in a study of blood T cell repertoires in COVID-19. Assay: immunoSEQ multiplex PCR; the TCRdb copy retains only in-frame clones and omits some. The sample includes 400,000 to 450,000 clones, roughly 85% of them seen just once. The specimen sequenced was peripheral blood. These receptors were taken from a woman aged 30 to 39 with active or convalescent COVID-19.

The chain uses TRBV5-1 and TRBJ2-5, with TRBD1 identical over 8 bases. V shed 5 bases and J 3 bases; nucleotides not matched to a gene: 3. The CDR3 length is 13 residues. Germline V gene lookup returns CDR1 SGHRS and CDR2 YFSETQ. Written as DNA, the CDR3 is TGCGCCAGCAGGGACAGGGTAGAAGAGACCCAGTACTTC. As protein: CASRDRVEETQYF.

CDR3 region: CSGDRGKQETQYF. CDR3 DNA sequence: TGCAGCGGGGACAGGGGAAAACAAGAGACCCAGTACTTC. The J gene is TRBJ2-5, the V gene TRBV29-1; 10 positions match TRBD1. J was trimmed by 2 bases and V by 7 bases; bases with no gene match: 4. The length of the CDR3 is 13 residues. Germline CDR1 and CDR2: SQVTM and ANQGSEA.

The V call is TRBV18, the J call TRBJ1-1, with D perhaps TRBD1 (5 bases). The CDR3 length is 14 residues. The V gene lost 3 bases and the J gene lost 7 bases, with 15 bases spanning the gap. Germline V gene sequence: CDR1 KGHSH, CDR2 LQKENI. CDR3 nucleotides: TGTGCCAGCTCACCGGCAGGGTCCGCTAATGAAGCTTTCTTT. This translates into CASSPAGSANEAFF. Full variable domain (outside the CDR3, taken from reference TRBV18 and TRBJ1-1): NAGVMQNPRHLVRRRGQEARLRCSPMKGHSHVYWYRQLPEEGLKFMVYLQKENIIDESGMPKERFSAEFPKEGPSILRIQQVVRGDSAAYFCASSPAGSANEAFFGQGTRLTVV.

The chain has TRBV13 and TRBJ1-1; D unresolved. This CDR3 comprises 16 residues. The germline gives CDR1 PRHDT, CDR2 FYEKMQ (reference sequence). Trimming removed 10 bases at V and 3 bases at J, with 24 bases between. This CDR3 is CATRSYQTNSHTEAFF. CDR3 DNA: TGTGCCACCAGAAGTTATCAGACTAACTCCCACACTGAAGCTTTCTTT.

This clone was seen only a few times. J is TRBJ2-3 and V is TRBV2; D possibly corresponds to TRBD2 (6 bases). This CDR3 has 14 residues. Per the germline V gene, CDR1 is SNHLY and CDR2 is FYNNEI. Trimming took 6 bases from V and 3 from J, leaving 13 bases between them. The CDR3 here is CASRGGLFTDTQYF. CDR3 in DNA: TGTGCCAGCAGGGGGGGTCTTTTTACAGATACGCAGTATTTT.

The chain joins TRBV10-3 to TRBJ2-5; maybe TRBD1 (6 bases). V lost 10 bases, J lost 1 base, and 19 bases lay in between. CDR1 is ENHRY and CDR2 is SYGVKD in the germline V gene. This CDR3 is 15 amino acids long. CDR3 coding DNA: TGTGCCACCAGGGCAGAATCGACAGGCCAAGAGACCCAGTACTTC. Protein: CATRAESTGQETQYF.

CDR3 region: CASSIMALGGGEQFF. The CDR3 DNA is TGTGCCAGTAGTATCATGGCCCTAGGCGGAGGTGAGCAGTTCTTC. The chain joins TRBV19 to TRBJ2-1, with D possibly matching TRBD2 (5 bases). The CDR3 consists of 15 residues. The V gene's germline CDR1 is LNHDA and CDR2 SQIVND (reference sequence). The ends were cut back, 3 bases at V and 9 bases at J, with 18 bases in the middle.

The chain joins TRBV7-8 to TRBJ1-1; D gene ambiguous. V lost 5 bases, J lost 11 bases, and 15 bases lay in between. The CDR3 has 12 amino acids. The germline CDR1 and CDR2 sequences are SGHVS and FQNEAQ. The CDR3 DNA sequence: TGTGCCAGCAGCCCAGAGCCCGGGGATGCTTTCTTT. Translation: CASSPEPGDAFF. The variable domain in full, with the rest retrieved from reference TRBV7-8 and TRBJ1-1, is GAGVSQSPRYKVAKRGQDVALRCDPISGHVSLFWYQQALGQGPEFLTYFQNEAQLDKSGLPSDRFFAERPEGSVSTLKIQRTQQEDSAVYLCASSPEPGDAFFGQGTRLTVV.

The chain uses TRBV7-9 and TRBJ1-2; TRBD1 matches at 8 bases. After removal of 4 bases from V and 4 bases from J, the junction contained 14 bases not matched to a gene. Germline V gives CDR1 SEHNR, CDR2 FQNEAQ (reference sequence). The CDR3 is made up of 17 amino acids. The CDR3: CASSYSPWTGKGYGYTF. The CDR3 coding sequence is TGTGCCAGCAGCTACTCGCCCTGGACAGGGAAGGGCTATGGCTACACCTTC.

In its sample, this clone was seen a few times. The rearrangement links TRBV5-1 to TRBJ1-2, with 11 bases fitting TRBD1. The CDR3 sequence is 14 residues long. The germline V gene has CDR1 SGHRS and CDR2 YFSETQ. J was trimmed by 4 bases and V by 7 bases; bases with no gene match: 6. This CDR3 reads CASGPGQGVYGYTF. For the CDR3, the DNA is TGCGCCAGCGGACCGGGACAGGGGGTCTATGGCTACACCTTC.